A single TCR beta chain is shown here with its context. Its antigen is unknown. This entry is derived from a study of CD8 T cells in ankylosing spondylitis. The study's findings and limits: Reactive arthritis synovial fluid and blood were previously reported to contain some motif variants. According to the report, clones linked to the disease were significantly enriched in matched synovial fluid samples taken from ankylosing spondylitis patients. A motif in TCR beta, a set of fewer than ten highly homologous variants, appeared characteristic of ankylosing spondylitis blood.

For TCR beta, libraries came from quantitative 5'-RACE with molecular barcodes. TCRdb re-called the 5' RACE reads through MiXCR, storing one row per CDR3 protein. The sample consists of a few hundred thousand distinct CDR3 sequences, around 22% of them appearing once. The CDR3 extends over 15 amino acids. After removal of 3 bases from V and 3 bases from J, the junction contained 2 bases not matched to a gene. CDR1 is MGHRA, CDR2 YSYEKL, per germline. The sample was blood, either unsorted or a sorted T cell fraction (not recorded which). The TCR comes from a male donor with ankylosing spondylitis. The chain links TRBV4-1 to TRBJ1-2, with TRBD1 matching over 12 bases. CDR3 sequence: CASSQGQGADYGYTF. In nucleotides, the CDR3 is TGCGCCAGCAGCCAGGGACAGGGGGCGGACTATGGCTACACCTTC.